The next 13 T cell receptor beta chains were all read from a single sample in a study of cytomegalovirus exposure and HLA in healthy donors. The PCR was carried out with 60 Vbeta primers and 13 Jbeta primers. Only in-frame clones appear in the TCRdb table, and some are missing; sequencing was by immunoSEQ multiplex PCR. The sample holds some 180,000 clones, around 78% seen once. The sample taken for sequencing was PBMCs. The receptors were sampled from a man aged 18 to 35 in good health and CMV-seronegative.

As DNA, the CDR3 is TGTGCCAGCAGGGGCAGCGGCTCACCCCTCCACTTT. Its translation is CASRGSGSPLHF. This chain joins TRBV9 and TRBJ1-6; D is unclear. CDR1 SGDLS and CDR2 YYNGEE come from the germline V gene. Trimming took 5 bases from V and 10 from J, leaving 10 bases between them. CDR3 size: 12 residues.

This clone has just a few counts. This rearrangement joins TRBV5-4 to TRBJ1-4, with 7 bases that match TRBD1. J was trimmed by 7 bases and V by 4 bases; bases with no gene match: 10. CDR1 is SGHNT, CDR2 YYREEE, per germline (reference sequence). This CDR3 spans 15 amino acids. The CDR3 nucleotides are TGTGCCAGCAGCGACATGAAGGGGGCTGGTGAAAAACTGTTTTTT. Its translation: CASSDMKGAGEKLFF.

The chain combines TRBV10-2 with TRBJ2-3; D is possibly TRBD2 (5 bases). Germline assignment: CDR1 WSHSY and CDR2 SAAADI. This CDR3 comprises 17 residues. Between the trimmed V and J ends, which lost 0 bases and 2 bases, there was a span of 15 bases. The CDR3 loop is CASSESRRQKFTDTQYF. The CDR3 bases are TGCGCCAGCAGTGAGTCGAGGAGGCAGAAATTCACAGATACGCAGTATTTT.

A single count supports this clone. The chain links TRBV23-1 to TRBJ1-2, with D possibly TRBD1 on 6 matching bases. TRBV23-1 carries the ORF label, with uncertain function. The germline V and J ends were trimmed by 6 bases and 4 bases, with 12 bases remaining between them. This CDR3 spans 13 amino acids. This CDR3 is CASSLGQRYGYTF. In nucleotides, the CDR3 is TGCGCCAGCAGCCTGGGACAACGCTATGGCTACACCTTC.

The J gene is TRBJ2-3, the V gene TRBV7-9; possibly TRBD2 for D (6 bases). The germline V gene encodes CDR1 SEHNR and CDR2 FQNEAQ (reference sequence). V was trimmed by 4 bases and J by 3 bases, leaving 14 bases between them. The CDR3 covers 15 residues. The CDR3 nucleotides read TGTGCCAGCAGCTGGACGGGACTTGCAACAGATACGCAGTATTTT. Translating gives CASSWTGLATDTQYF. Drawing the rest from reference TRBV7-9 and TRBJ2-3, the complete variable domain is DTGVSQNPRHKITKRGQNVTFRCDPISEHNRLYWYRQTLGQGPEFLTYFQNEAQLEKSRLLSDRFSAERPKGSFSTLEIQRTEQGDSAMYLCASSWTGLATDTQYFGPGTRLTVL.

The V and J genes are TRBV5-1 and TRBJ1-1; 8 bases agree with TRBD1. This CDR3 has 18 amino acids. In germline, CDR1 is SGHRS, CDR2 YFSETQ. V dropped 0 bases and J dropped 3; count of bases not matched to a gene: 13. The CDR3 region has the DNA TGCGCCAGCAGCTTGGGAGACAGGGGCTCCCTAACCCACACTGAAGCTTTCTTT. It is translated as CASSLGDRGSLTHTEAFF.

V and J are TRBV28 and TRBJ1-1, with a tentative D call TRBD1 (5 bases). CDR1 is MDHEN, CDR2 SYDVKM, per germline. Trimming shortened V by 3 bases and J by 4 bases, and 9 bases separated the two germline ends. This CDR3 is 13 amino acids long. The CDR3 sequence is CASSFKGRTEAFF. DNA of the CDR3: TGTGCCAGCAGTTTCAAGGGGCGCACTGAAGCTTTCTTT.

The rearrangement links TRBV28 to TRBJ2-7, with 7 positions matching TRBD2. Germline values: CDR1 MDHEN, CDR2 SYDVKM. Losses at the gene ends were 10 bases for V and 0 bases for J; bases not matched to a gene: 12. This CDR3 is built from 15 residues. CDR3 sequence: CAILKGRESSYEQYF. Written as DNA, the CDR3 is TGTGCCATCTTAAAAGGGAGGGAATCCTCCTACGAGCAGTACTTC.

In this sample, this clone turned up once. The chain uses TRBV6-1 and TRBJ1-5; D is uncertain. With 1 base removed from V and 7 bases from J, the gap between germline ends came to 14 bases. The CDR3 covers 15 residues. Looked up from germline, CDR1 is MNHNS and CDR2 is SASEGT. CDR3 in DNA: TGTGCCAGCAGTGAAGGTGGAGGGATCTACCAGCCCCAGCATTTT. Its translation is CASSEGGGIYQPQHF.

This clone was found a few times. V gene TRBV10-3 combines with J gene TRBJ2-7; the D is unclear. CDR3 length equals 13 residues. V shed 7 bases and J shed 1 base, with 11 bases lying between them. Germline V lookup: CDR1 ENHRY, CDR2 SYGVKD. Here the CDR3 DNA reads TGTGCCATCAATCCGGCGGCTTCCTACGAGCAGTACTTC. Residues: CAINPAASYEQYF.

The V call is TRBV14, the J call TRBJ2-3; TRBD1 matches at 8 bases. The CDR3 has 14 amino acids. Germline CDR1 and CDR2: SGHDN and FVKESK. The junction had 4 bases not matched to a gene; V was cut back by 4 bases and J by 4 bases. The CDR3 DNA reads TGTGCCAGCAGCCGCGCCAGGGGGCCAGATACGCAGTATTTT. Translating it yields CASSRARGPDTQYF.

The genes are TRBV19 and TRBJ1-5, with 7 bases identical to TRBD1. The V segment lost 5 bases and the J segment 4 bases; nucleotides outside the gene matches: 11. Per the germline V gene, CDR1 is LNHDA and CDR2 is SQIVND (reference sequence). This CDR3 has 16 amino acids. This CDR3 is CASSANTGVPNQPQHF. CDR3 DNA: TGTGCCAGTAGTGCCAACACAGGGGTCCCGAATCAGCCCCAGCATTTT.

As DNA, the CDR3 is TGTGCCAGCAGCGGAAGGGGGTTGGGCTACACCTTC. This codes for CASSGRGLGYTF. The chain carries TRBV11-2 and TRBJ1-2, with D possibly matching TRBD1 (6 bases). The CDR3 has 12 amino acids. In germline, CDR1 is SGHAT, CDR2 FQNNGV. Trimming cost V 5 bases and J 8 bases, with 12 bases left between them.